One and the same sample provided the 19 T cell receptor beta chains below, sequenced in a study of CD8 T cells in Susac syndrome. It was with random hexamers that 0.5 to 1 ug RNA was reverse transcribed. Via MiXCR, TCRdb re-called the immunoSEQ multiplex PCR reads, giving one row per CDR3 protein. Of about 150,000 distinct CDR3 sequences listed, 95% are singletons. Sequenced: CD4+ T cells from PBMCs. These receptors originate from a human donor with Susac syndrome.

The gene calls are TRBV7-2 and TRBJ2-5; 9 bases align to TRBD1. CDR3 length: 16 residues. From germline, CDR1 is SGHTA and CDR2 FQGNSA. Trimming at V came to 7 bases and at J to 5 bases, leaving 14 bases not matched to a gene. The DNA for the CDR3 is TGTGCCAGCATCACACCGGGACAGGGTCTACAGGAGACCCAGTACTTC. Amino acid sequence: CASITPGQGLQETQYF.

This chain links TRBV20-1 with TRBJ1-3; perhaps TRBD1 as D (5 bases). Germline V gene lookup returns CDR1 DFQATT and CDR2 SNEGSKA (reference sequence). V lost 0 bases to trimming and J lost 0 bases, with 9 bases between them. There are 15 residues in the CDR3. The chain's CDR3 is CSARDPGNSGNTIYF. The CDR3 DNA reads as TGCAGTGCTAGAGATCCAGGGAACTCTGGAAACACCATATATTTT.

The chain has TRBV20-1 and TRBJ1-2, with D perhaps TRBD1 (6 bases). Per germline, CDR1 DFQATT and CDR2 SNEGSKA (reference sequence). This CDR3 is built from 13 residues. V dropped 4 bases and J dropped 8 bases, with 17 bases sitting between them. This chain's CDR3 is CSATIAAGAGYTF. The CDR3 DNA sequence: TGCAGTGCTACTATTGCGGCAGGGGCGGGCTACACCTTC.

CDR3 residues: CSVESPTWGNEQFF. CDR3 nucleotides: TGCAGCGTTGAGTCGCCCACGTGGGGCAATGAGCAGTTCTTC. The chain has TRBV29-1 and TRBJ2-1; D not resolved. CDR3 length: 14 residues. Trimming removed 3 bases at V and 6 bases at J, with 15 bases between. The germline CDR1 and CDR2 sequences are SQVTM and ANQGSEA.

The rearrangement joins TRBV18 to TRBJ2-7, with D unresolved. V lost 6 bases to trimming and J lost 7 bases, with 10 bases between them. CDR3 length: 11 amino acids. The germline gives CDR1 KGHSH, CDR2 LQKENI. CDR3 in amino acids: CASSTLGEQYF. In DNA, the CDR3 is TGTGCCAGCTCGACCCTTGGAGAGCAGTACTTC.

V is TRBV19 and J is TRBJ2-7, with 8 bases that match TRBD1. CDR1 and CDR2 (germline): LNHDA, SQIVND (reference sequence). This CDR3 has 14 residues. The ends lost 4 bases at V and 3 bases at J; junction bases unmatched: 5. Written as DNA, the CDR3 is TGTGCCAGTAGTAGACAGGGGAAATTCTACGAGCAGTACTTC. Its translation: CASSRQGKFYEQYF.

The chain recombines TRBV25-1 with TRBJ2-7; maybe TRBD2 (7 bases). The V gene lost 6 bases and the J gene lost 3 bases, with 12 bases spanning the gap. CDR1 is MGHDK, CDR2 SYGVNS, per germline. CDR3 length equals 13 residues. CDR3 residues: CASRGGQIYEQYF. CDR3 DNA: TGTGCCAGCAGGGGGGGGCAGATCTACGAGCAGTACTTC.

This rearrangement joins TRBV20-1 to TRBJ2-7; no firm D call. CDR3 size: 13 residues. CDR1 and CDR2 (germline): DFQATT, SNEGSKA (reference sequence). Trimming cost V 4 bases and J 6 bases, with 16 bases left between them. The CDR3: CSAIDSRTFEQYF. The DNA for the CDR3 is TGCAGTGCTATCGATTCTAGGACGTTCGAGCAGTACTTC.

The sample holds one count of this clonotype. V usage is TRBV29-1 and J usage is TRBJ2-2; TRBD1 is a possible D gene (6 bases). Germline V gene lookup returns CDR1 SQVTM and CDR2 ANQGSEA. The CDR3 totals 13 residues. The ends were cut back, 3 bases at V and 3 bases at J, with 8 bases in the middle. CDR3 sequence reads: CSVDTGYTGELFF. For the CDR3, the DNA is TGCAGCGTTGACACAGGGTACACCGGGGAGCTGTTTTTT.

The CDR3 region has the DNA TGTGCCACCAGTGATTCCAGGGTGGCCAATGAGCAGTTCTTC. This sequence encodes CATSDSRVANEQFF. The chain links TRBV24-1 to TRBJ2-1; possible D gene TRBD1, 5 bases. Germline V gives CDR1 KGHDR, CDR2 SFDVKD. V shed 2 bases and J shed 6 bases, with 10 bases lying between them. CDR3 length: 14 amino acids.

The rearrangement joins TRBV7-7 to TRBJ2-5; no definite D call. The length of the CDR3 is 12 residues. Germline CDR1 is SSHAT and CDR2 is FNYEAQ (reference sequence). Trimming pared 5 bases from V and 5 bases from J, leaving 9 bases between. The CDR3 DNA reads TGTGCCAGCAGCCCTGACGGGGAGACCCAGTACTTC. It codes for CASSPDGETQYF.

CDR3 loop: CSASGTGELFF. The CDR3 DNA sequence: TGCAGCGCATCCGGGACAGGGGAGCTGTTTTTT. This sequence joins TRBV29-1 and TRBJ2-2, with a possible D match to TRBD1 (6 bases). The CDR3 covers 11 residues. CDR1 is SQVTM, CDR2 ANQGSEA, per germline. The V gene lost 7 bases and the J gene lost 8 bases, with 11 bases spanning the gap.

Here the CDR3 reads CASGQGNEQFF. The CDR3 nucleotides read TGCGCCAGCGGACAGGGGAATGAGCAGTTCTTC. The chain combines TRBV5-1 with TRBJ2-1; 9 bases are shared with TRBD1. The germline CDR1 and CDR2 sequences are SGHRS and YFSETQ. This CDR3 region has 11 residues. V gave up 7 bases and J gave up 7 bases; unmatched junction bases: 0.

The genes are TRBV29-1 and TRBJ2-3; weak D call: TRBD1 (6 bases). The V end lost 4 bases, the J end lost 5 bases, and 13 bases lay between the germline ends. In germline, CDR1 is SQVTM, CDR2 ANQGSEA. The CDR3 sequence is 13 residues long. For the CDR3, the DNA is TGCAGCGTTGGGCGGCAGGGGATAGATACGCAGTATTTT. Translation: CSVGRQGIDTQYF.

The CDR3 sequence: CASSQDTTSGFYEQYF. The DNA for the CDR3 is TGCGCCAGCAGCCAAGATACGACTAGCGGGTTCTACGAGCAGTACTTC. The chain is built from TRBV4-1 and TRBJ2-7; 10 bases line up with TRBD2. V trimming: 0 bases; J trimming: 3 bases; junction bases outside the gene matches: 5. The CDR3 covers 16 residues. Germline CDR1 and CDR2: MGHRA and YSYEKL.

The V call is TRBV19, the J call TRBJ1-2, with D possibly matching TRBD1 (5 bases). The CDR3 spans 12 residues. Per the germline V gene, CDR1 is LNHDA and CDR2 is SQIVND (reference sequence). V lost 5 bases to trimming and J lost 8 bases, with 12 bases between them. CDR3 residues: CASSPGAHGYTF. The CDR3 DNA reads as TGTGCCAGTAGTCCCGGGGCCCACGGCTACACCTTC.

This clonotype was found once. The chain links TRBV12-3 or TRBV12-4 to TRBJ2-3; 11 nucleotides agree with TRBD2. The CDR3 has 15 residues. With 4 bases clipped from V and 1 base from J, the junction kept 1 base outside the gene matches. The CDR3 region has the DNA TGTGCCAGCAGTTCACTAGCGGGGGGCACAGATACGCAGTATTTT. It specifies CASSSLAGGTDTQYF.

The genes are TRBV21-1 and TRBJ1-1; TRBD1, as called in the table, went unchecked against the DNA. TRBV21-1 is deemed a pseudogene. The CDR3 covers 15 residues. The CDR3 region has the DNA TGTGCCAGCAGCGCCGGGACAGGGGATCTCCCTGAAGCTTTCTTT. Translation: CASSAGTGDLPEAFF.

This chain connects TRBV18 to TRBJ2-5, with D unclear. This CDR3 is 13 amino acids long. Germline CDR1 is KGHSH and CDR2 is LQKENI. Between the trimmed V and J ends, which lost 2 bases and 5 bases, there was a span of 9 bases. DNA of the CDR3: TGTGCCAGCTCACCAAGTAACTTGGAGACCCAGTACTTC. It encodes CASSPSNLETQYF.